Following are 8 T cell receptor beta chains from one sample sequenced in a study of Ad26.COV2.S vaccination and SARS-CoV-2 variants. The treatment was: approximately 18 received Ad26.COV2.S at low or high dose, single or two shots; a few received placebo; per-sample allocation not given. After the first vaccine or placebo injection, samples were drawn on day 63. TCRdb keeps only in-frame clones here, not all; method: immunoSEQ multiplex PCR. The sample contains about 480,000 clones, 87% of which appear only once. This specimen consisted of peripheral blood, obtained in a trial of Ad26.COV2.S vaccine versus placebo. These receptors originate from a person aged 18 to 65 who received the Ad26.COV2.S COVID-19 vaccine or a placebo.

The rearrangement uses TRBV7-2 and TRBJ1-1; D call uncertain. V lost 2 bases, J lost 4 bases, and 14 bases lay in between. Germline V lookup: CDR1 SGHTA, CDR2 FQGNSA. CDR3 size: 15 residues. In DNA form, the CDR3 reads TGTGCCAGCAGCTTATTTGCTGCAGCGCGCACTGAAGCTTTCTTT. Protein product: CASSLFAAARTEAFF.

The V and J genes are TRBV7-2 and TRBJ2-3; 9 bases map to TRBD2. Germline V CDR1 and CDR2: SGHTA, FQGNSA. With 2 bases clipped from V and 2 bases from J, the junction kept 8 bases outside the gene matches. The CDR3 runs 17 residues. The CDR3 region is CASSLLPLAGNTDTQYF. CDR3 nucleotide sequence: TGTGCCAGCAGCTTATTGCCCCTAGCGGGAAACACAGATACGCAGTATTTT.

This chain links TRBV5-4 with TRBJ2-1; D is possibly TRBD1 (7 bases). The germline V gene has CDR1 SGHNT and CDR2 YYREEE (reference sequence). Trimming cost V 3 bases and J 0 bases, with 13 bases left between them. The CDR3 consists of 16 residues. Here the CDR3 DNA reads TGTGCCAGCAGCTGGGGGACAGCGGGCTCCTACAATGAGCAGTTCTTC. Translation: CASSWGTAGSYNEQFF. The variable domain in full, completed from reference TRBV5-4 and TRBJ2-1, reads ETGVTQSPTHLIKTRGQQVTLRCSSQSGHNTVSWYQQALGQGPQFIFQYYREEENGRGNFPPRFSGLQFPNYSSELNVNALELDDSALYLCASSWGTAGSYNEQFFGPGTRLTVL.

This clone was detected only once. V and J are TRBV19 and TRBJ2-1, with 9 bases identical to TRBD2. The V gene's germline CDR1 is LNHDA and CDR2 SQIVND (reference sequence). V trimming: 8 bases; J trimming: 0 bases; junction bases outside the gene matches: 26. CDR3 length: 22 residues. CDR3 nucleotides: TGTGCCAGTCGTAAATTCCACTCGACTAGCGGAGTCTACCCGAGCTCCTACAATGAGCAGTTCTTC. Translated, it gives CASRKFHSTSGVYPSSYNEQFF.

This chain uses TRBV7-8 with TRBJ2-7; weak D call: TRBD2 (6 bases). The germline V and J ends were trimmed by 5 bases and 7 bases, with 24 bases remaining between them. The CDR3 extends over 16 amino acids. CDR1 and CDR2 from the germline V gene are SGHVS and FQNEAQ. The CDR3 DNA reads as TGTGCCAGCAGCCCCCTGGGTAGCGGAGGCCCGGGGGAGCAGTACTTC. The encoded protein is CASSPLGSGGPGEQYF.

The chain has TRBV19 and TRBJ2-2; no firm D call. Per the germline V gene, CDR1 is LNHDA and CDR2 is SQIVND (reference sequence). Trimming took 7 bases from V and 0 from J, leaving 12 bases between them. The CDR3 has 15 amino acids. The DNA for the CDR3 is TGTGCCAGTAAACGAGACCGCGCGAACACCGGGGAGCTGTTTTTT. It is translated as CASKRDRANTGELFF.

The chain links TRBV11-2 to TRBJ1-1, with 9 bases lining up with TRBD1. This CDR3 has 15 amino acids. The V gene end was trimmed by 9 bases and the J gene end by 0 bases; junction bases not matched to a gene: 8. Germline V gives CDR1 SGHAT, CDR2 FQNNGV. DNA for the CDR3: TGTGCCAGTGGGACAGGGCGAGGGATGAACACTGAAGCTTTCTTT. As protein: CASGTGRGMNTEAFF.

The gene calls are TRBV3-1 (or the pseudogene TRBV3-2) and TRBJ1-1; D is undetermined. CDR3 size: 14 residues. V lost 2 bases, J lost 1 base, and 8 bases lay in between. Germline loops: CDR1 LGHDT, CDR2 YNNKEL (reference sequence). The CDR3 loop reads CASSQPAGNTEAFF. Here the CDR3 DNA reads TGTGCCAGCAGCCAACCCGCAGGGAACACTGAAGCTTTCTTT.